Listed below are T cell receptor beta chains from one sample, sequenced in a study of T-cell memory formation after mild COVID-19. TCRdb itself ran the 5' RACE reads through MiXCR, one entry per CDR3 protein. The sample shows 210,000 or so distinct CDR3 sequences, about 18% of them seen only once. Specimen: PBMCs or a T cell subset sorted from them (not recorded which). The source of these receptors is an adult woman who had mild COVID-19 (a few samples of this study predate the infection). Cell type and time point are not known. The CDR3 runs from the conserved cysteine through the conserved F or W.

14	TRBV20-1	TRBJ1-1	CSAKGGADDTEAFF
15	TRBV4-3	TRBJ2-2	CASRQASGDTGELFF
15	TRBV5-1	TRBJ2-7	CASSFTGSPGAEQYF
16	TRBV24-1	TRBJ2-1	CATSDARGHHYNEQFF
17	TRBV4-3	TRBJ2-6	CASSRGQTLSGANVLTF
19	TRBV10-3	TRBJ2-2	CAISLDAGTFSSNTGELFF
13	TRBV6-1	TRBJ2-2	CASGAGITGELFF
13	TRBV9	TRBJ1-1	CASSVAMNTEAFF
16	TRBV19	TRBJ2-1	CASSTGQGWGDNEQFF
14	TRBV6-5	TRBJ1-2	CASSNGQRDYGYTF
15	TRBV12-3/TRBV12-4	TRBJ2-1	CASSPSGNLRDEQFF
15	TRBV3-1	TRBJ2-7	CASSRGGSISYEQYF
11	TRBV20-1	TRBJ2-7	CSASLATMQYF
19	TRBV6-5	TRBJ2-4	CASSYGSRSSQRRKNIQYF
12	TRBV7-6	TRBJ2-3	CASSLGGRLQYF
13	TRBV5-6	TRBJ1-2	CASSLEVGYGYTF
12	TRBV9	TRBJ2-3	CATTPLGGFGYF
14	TRBV12-3/TRBV12-4	TRBJ2-5	CASSFSAQGETQYF
17	TRBV4-3	TRBJ2-1	CASSQLLRTSAYNEQFF
12	TRBV24-1	TRBJ2-5	CATSDSNGAQYF
13	TRBV5-1	TRBJ2-3	CASSPSRADTQYF
17	TRBV9	TRBJ2-3	CASSVALGPRLTDTQYF
13	TRBV10-3	TRBJ2-1	CATRPDTNNEQFF
11	TRBV29-1	TRBJ1-1	CSVVRNTEAFF
17	TRBV7-9	TRBJ2-5	CASSLRTSGGVRETQYF
13	TRBV7-2	TRBJ2-5	CASSEQGRETQYF
14	TRBV6-2/TRBV6-3	TRBJ1-3	CASSRTASGNTIYF
16	TRBV6-2/TRBV6-3	TRBJ2-2	CASSPTAGGVSGELFF
16	TRBV7-9	TRBJ2-3	CASSLNRLSSTDTQYF
13	TRBV12-3/TRBV12-4	TRBJ2-5	CASSPLGVGTQYF
15	TRBV30	TRBJ2-2	CAHPGRNLNTGELFF
13	TRBV2	TRBJ2-1	CASTYRDIDEQFF
15	TRBV6-5	TRBJ2-5	CASRSRGQGVQTQYF
15	TRBV7-9	TRBJ2-2	CASSATVVRTGELFF
16	TRBV5-1	TRBJ2-5	CASSLAASGPIETQYF
15	TRBV5-1	TRBJ2-1	CASSLIAGDANEQFF
16	TRBV15	TRBJ1-1	CATSRDRDRGGTEAFF
16	TRBV7-3	TRBJ2-3	CASSLTGSLRTDTQYF
14	TRBV20-1	TRBJ2-3	CSARRSGRADTQYF
15	TRBV9	TRBJ1-2	CASSIYGASYYGYTF
12	TRBV12-3/TRBV12-4	TRBJ2-5	CASSPLSGAQYF
15	TRBV6-1	TRBJ2-7	CASRKGTGNSYEQYF
13	TRBV9	TRBJ2-1	CASSVDGGDEQFF
17	TRBV5-1	TRBJ2-3	CASSYLTGQGSTDTQYF
14	TRBV27	TRBJ2-7	CASSLDRRMYEQYF
15	TRBV12-3/TRBV12-4	TRBJ2-7	CASSLVSGSPYEQYF
16	TRBV7-2	TRBJ1-1	CASSLPGWGLNTEAFF
14	TRBV5-4	TRBJ2-7	CASSYRSGAYEQYF
13	TRBV10-3	TRBJ1-2	CAISATTGPGYTF
13	TRBV5-4	TRBJ1-6	CASSPGQNSPLHF
13	TRBV7-8	TRBJ1-1	CASSPWVGDEAFF
15	TRBV9	TRBJ2-2	CASSVVPHNTGELFF
16	TRBV4-2	TRBJ2-7	CASSQDEASGFNEQYF